The entry below gives a single T cell receptor beta chain sequence along with its context. These data originate in a study of cytomegalovirus exposure and HLA in healthy donors. After removal of 7 bases from V and 1 base from J, the junction contained 4 bases not matched to a gene. The CDR3 runs 15 residues. CDR1 MNHEY and CDR2 SMNVEV come from the germline V gene (reference sequence). PCR employed 60 Vbeta and 13 Jbeta primers. Only in-frame clones appear in the TCRdb table, and some are missing; sequencing was by immunoSEQ multiplex PCR. The data contain some 130,000 clones, 79% of them singletons. What was sequenced was PBMCs. This receptor was obtained from a man aged 18-30 years in good health and CMV-seronegative. The chain couples TRBV27 to TRBJ2-1; TRBD2 agrees at 10 bases. The CDR3: CASNVAGGSYNEQFF. In DNA, the CDR3 is TGTGCCAGCAACGTAGCGGGAGGATCCTACAATGAGCAGTTCTTC.